This record looks at one T cell receptor (beta chain) sequence and its context. This sample was taken from a study of blood T cells in healthy people across ages. PCR was performed a second time for about 7 to 11 cycles using a sample-barcoded 5' primer and a J-beta primer mix. Each CDR3 protein is one row after TCRdb ran MiXCR on the 5' RACE reads. The sample includes roughly 730,000 distinct CDR3 sequences, around 50% seen only once; the top ten take roughly 25%. V lost 8 bases and J 9 bases, leaving 10 bases between the germline ends. This CDR3 has 10 residues. The sequenced sample consisted of blood. The chain has TRBV12-3 or TRBV12-4 and TRBJ1-1; no firm D call. This TCR was recovered from a middle-aged man in good health. CDR3 nucleotides: TGTGCCAGCGGCTTGAGGAAAGCTTTCTTT. It translates to CASGLRKAFF.